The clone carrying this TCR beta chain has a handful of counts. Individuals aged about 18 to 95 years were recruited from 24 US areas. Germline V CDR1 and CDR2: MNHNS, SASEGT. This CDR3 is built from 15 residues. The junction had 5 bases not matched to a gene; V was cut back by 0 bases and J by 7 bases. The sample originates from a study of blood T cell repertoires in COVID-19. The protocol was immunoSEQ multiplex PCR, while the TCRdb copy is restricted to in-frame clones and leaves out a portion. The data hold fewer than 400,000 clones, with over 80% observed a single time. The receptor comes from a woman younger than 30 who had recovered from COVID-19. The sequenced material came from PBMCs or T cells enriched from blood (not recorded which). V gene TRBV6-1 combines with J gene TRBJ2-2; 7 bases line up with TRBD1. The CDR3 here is CASSEATGSIGELFF. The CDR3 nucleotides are TGTGCCAGCAGTGAAGCGACAGGGTCGATCGGGGAGCTGTTTTTT.